This record looks at one TCR beta chain sequence and its context. Its antigen remains unknown. The method was immunoSEQ multiplex PCR; TCRdb's version includes in-frame clones alone and lacks a portion of them. The sample consists of 50,000 to 65,000 clones, 65% to 80% of them appearing once. PBMCs were not maintained or expanded in culture before analysis. These data belong to a study of neoadjuvant anti-PD-1 for oral cavity cancer. Study-level points and caveats: Pretreatment Treg/Th17 ratio correlated inversely with post-treatment tumor clonality.

The sample was PBMCs, taken before nivolumab (anti-PD-1) treatment. The receptor comes from a person aged 35-79 years with oral cavity squamous cell carcinoma.

The CDR3 here is CASSLEQGFSYEQYF. CDR3 nucleotides: TGTGCCAGCAGCTTAGAACAGGGATTCTCCTACGAGCAGTACTTC. The chain couples TRBV11-2 to TRBJ2-7, with D tentatively TRBD1 (6 bases). CDR1 and CDR2 (germline): SGHAT, FQNNGV. This CDR3 region has 15 residues. Trimming pared 0 bases from V and 0 bases from J, leaving 9 bases between.